This T cell receptor beta chain was captured in a study of blood T cell repertoires in COVID-19 (dated by TCRdb to between 2020 and 2021). In terms of the full investigation: The collaborator samples originated in the United States, Italy and Spain and spanned the acute and convalescent phases of COVID-19. HLA class I and class II types, where available, came from metadata supplied by the sample provider rather than from assay-based typing. The samples were drawn from the first 160 participants of the ongoing ImmuneRACE study and from over a thousand subjects provided by 6 global collaborators. The prospective study material was composed of cDNA or gDNA derived from T cells, B-cell-depleted T cells, or PBMCs. Nearly every sample came with metadata listing a de-identified subject ID, COVID-19 status, age in years and sex. The repertoires were released in a freely available public database intended as a resource for research on the immune response to SARS-CoV-2. Deeply sampled blood TCRbeta repertoires from subjects exposed to, actively infected with, or recovered from COVID-19 were included in the dataset.

Comments on this clone: What this receptor recognizes is not known. Base quality data are lacking; no much larger clone is found one base away.

TCRbeta CDR3 regions were amplified from genomic DNA using the immunoSEQ Assay, a bias-controlled multiplex PCR. The authors' pipeline ran thus. The number of nucleated cells in each sample was estimated from the amplification of reference gene primers within the assay. Sequence reads were collapsed and filtered to measure the absolute abundance of every unique TCRbeta CDR3 rearrangement. For each sample, productive Simpson clonality was calculated as the square root of Simpson's diversity index across productive rearrangements. Here the immuneACCESS table is served through TCRdb, limited to in-frame sequences with V and J called. Missing clones are a known gap in these copies; in checked studies unresolved V genes cover under half, and the rest lacks a known reason. V and J calls and clone size follow that table, whereas D and trimming were derived from the DNA. The sample contains about 140,000 clones, 87% of them found a single time. Of the sample, about 10% falls within the top ten clones.

Participants in the prospective study were aged roughly 18 to 95 years, lived in 20 to 25 United States geographic areas, and enrolled through a virtual design. In the prospective study, cohorts were assigned on the basis of participant-reported clinical history obtained from a screening survey and a study questionnaire. Recovered participants in ImmuneRACE Cohort 3 were defined by two consecutive negative NP/OP PCR tests, clearance by a healthcare professional, or resolution of symptoms. In the prospective study, mobile phlebotomists collected whole blood, serum and a nasopharyngeal or oropharyngeal swab from each participant. Participants in the prospective study had the option to provide additional blood draws and questionnaires over a 2-month period. Prospective study blood samples were shipped either frozen or at room temperature before DNA extraction. Trimming takes 4 bases from V and 1 base from J, and the germline ends sit 15 bases apart. Based on the germline V gene (reference sequence), the CDR1 and CDR2 sequences are WNHNN and SYGVQD. Reading from cysteine to phenylalanine, the CDR3 counts 16 amino acids. The read is trimmed to its CDR3 DNA, 48 bases read in frame from base 1.

The study at large found these results: Clinical and demographic metadata were provided uncurated, with the amount varying by source and participant.

This chain is built from TRBV10-1 and TRBJ2-3; the D gene is possibly TRBD1, with 5 bases matching. Sequencing used PBMCs or T cells enriched from blood (not recorded which). The origin of this receptor is a man aged 55-75 years who had recovered from COVID-19. The bases are TGCGCCAGCAGTGCGGTAGGTGGGGCTGGCACAGATACGCAGTATTTT. The translation is CASSAVGGAGTDTQYF.